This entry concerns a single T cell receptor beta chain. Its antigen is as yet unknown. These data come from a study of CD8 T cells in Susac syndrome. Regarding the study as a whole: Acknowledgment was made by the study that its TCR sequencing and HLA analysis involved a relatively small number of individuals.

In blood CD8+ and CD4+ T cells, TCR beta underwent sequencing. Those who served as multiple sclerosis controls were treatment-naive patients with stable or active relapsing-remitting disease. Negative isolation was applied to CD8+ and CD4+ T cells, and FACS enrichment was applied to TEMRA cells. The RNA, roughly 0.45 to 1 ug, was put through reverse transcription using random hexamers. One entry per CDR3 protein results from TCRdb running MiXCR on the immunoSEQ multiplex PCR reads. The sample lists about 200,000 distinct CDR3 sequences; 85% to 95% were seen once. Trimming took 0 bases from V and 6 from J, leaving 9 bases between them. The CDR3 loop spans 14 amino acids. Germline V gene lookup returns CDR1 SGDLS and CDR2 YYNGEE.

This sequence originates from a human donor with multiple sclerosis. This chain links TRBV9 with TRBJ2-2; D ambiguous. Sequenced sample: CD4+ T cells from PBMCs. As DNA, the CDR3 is TGTGCCAGCAGCGTAGGCCAGGCACCCGGGGAGCTGTTTTTT. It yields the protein CASSVGQAPGELFF.